This T cell receptor beta chain was captured in a study of beta chain bispecific antibodies for T cell cancers (dated by TCRdb to the early 2020s). Background for the entire study: Healthy donor T cells were cocultured with T cell leukemia lines and bispecific antibodies, then TRBV sequencing of surviving cells measured the depletion of each TRBV family. Surface TRBV12 (TRBV12-3) was expressed by Jurkat cells, and surface TRBV5-5 was expressed by HPB-ALL cells.

From its cysteine to its phenylalanine, the CDR3 spans 13 amino acids. Only the CDR3 part of the read is kept: 39 bases, read in frame from the first base. V gives up 5 bases and J gives up 4 bases, and the segment between their germline ends measures 12 bases. Reading the germline V gene (reference sequence) gives CDR1 SEHNR and CDR2 FQNEAQ. T cells were expanded from blood mononuclear cells with anti-CD3 antibody OKT3 or CD3/CD28 Dynabeads for approximately 3 days. The expanded T cells were grown in RPMI 1640 containing about 10% fetal bovine serum, recombinant human IL-2 (about 91 IU/ml) and IL-7 (around 5 ng/ml). Each coculture mixed approximately 5 x 10^4 target cells and approximately 5 x 10^4 normal T cells with bispecific antibody in around 95 ul and was incubated at 37 degrees C for 15 to 20 hours. Every bispecific antibody was made of two single-chain variable fragments expressed in a single-chain diabody format with a His tag. Healthy human donors supplied the effector T cells, with peripheral blood mononuclear cells isolated from leukapheresis samples using Ficoll density gradient centrifugation.

Study-level results and caveats: Cross-reactivity of the anti-TRBV5-5 antibody with TRBV5-6 was attributed to high sequence similarity between the two genes. Leukemia cell line cells were mixed with normal T cells in each sequenced sample, and most of the targeted TRBV signal was derived from the leukemia cells rather than from the normal T cells.

This clonotype was seen at least ten times. No cognate antigen has been identified for it. No base-level quality is on record; no much larger clone is a single base apart. Libraries incorporated unique molecular identifier barcodes, which were used to quantify clonotypes. Qiagen AllPrep DNA/RNA Micro kits were used to isolate total RNA, and an Agilent TapeStation was used to check RNA quality. TCR beta libraries were constructed by 5' RACE, in which cDNA synthesis was followed by two PCR steps with TCR beta constant-region gene-specific primers. TCR beta libraries were sequenced on an Illumina MiSeq platform. The authors' analysis ran thus. MIGEC, MiXCR and VDJtools were used for read processing. Clonotype frequency was calculated as the fraction of unique molecular identifiers assigned to a given clonotype among all unique molecular identifiers in the sample. Nonfunctional TRBV genes listed as pseudogenes or open reading frames in IMGT, such as TRBV1, TRBV12-1 and TRBV21, were excluded. TCRdb reanalyzed the raw reads on its own, using fastp at Q25 for trimming and MiXCR for clone calling, and kept in-frame beta chains. Merged by CDR3 protein, the rows form single entries marked with the most common genes and DNA. None of the V and J calls come from the authors' own analysis; TCRdb made them. Counted in this sample were some 17,000 distinct CDR3 sequences; 2% to 2.5% of them appeared once. The ten largest clones represent about 7% of the sample.

The chain links TRBV7-9 with TRBJ2-7; TRBD1 is possibly the D segment (5 matching bases). Source material: healthy donor T cells cultured with leukemia cells. This receptor was identified in a human donor in good health. Some clones in this sample may be carry-over from other donors' samples. CDR3 sequence: CASSHRQTYEQYF. The DNA reads TGTGCCAGCAGCCACCGACAGACGTACGAGCAGTACTTC.